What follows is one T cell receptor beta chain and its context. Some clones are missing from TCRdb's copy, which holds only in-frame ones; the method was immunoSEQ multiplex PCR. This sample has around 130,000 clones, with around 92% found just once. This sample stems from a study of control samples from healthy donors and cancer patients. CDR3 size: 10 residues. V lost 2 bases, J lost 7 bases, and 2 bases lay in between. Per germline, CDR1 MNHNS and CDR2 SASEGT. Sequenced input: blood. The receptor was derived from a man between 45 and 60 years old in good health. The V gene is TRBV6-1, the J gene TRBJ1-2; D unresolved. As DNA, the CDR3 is TGTGCCAGCAGTGAAATTGGCTACACCTTC. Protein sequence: CASSEIGYTF.